This T cell receptor beta chain was documented in a study of T-cell reconstitution after alpha-beta-depleted transplantation in children. From germline, CDR1 is DFQATT and CDR2 SNEGSKA (reference sequence). This CDR3 has 15 residues. The junction had 3 bases not matched to a gene; V was cut back by 3 bases and J by 0 bases. Unique molecular identifiers were incorporated when the TCRbeta library was constructed. TCRdb re-called the PCR reads through MiXCR, storing one row per CDR3 protein. The repertoire includes 450,000 to 500,000 distinct CDR3 sequences, about 12% of them detected once, and about 5.4% sits in the top ten.

This sequence originates from a human donor who donated a stem cell graft to a child with combined immunodeficiency. Sequencing used PBMCs from the stem cell graft donor, obtained from the stem cell graft. V and J are TRBV20-1 and TRBJ2-5, with 11 bases fitting TRBD2. The CDR3 spells CSARGTSGNQETQYF. CDR3 in DNA: TGCAGTGCTAGGGGGACTAGCGGAAACCAAGAGACCCAGTACTTC.